This T cell receptor beta chain was obtained from a study of metastatic and nonmetastatic thyroid tumors. In the study overall: For malignant and benign thyroid patients, tumor or nodule tissue and blood were the sources whose repertoires were compared.

The germline gives CDR1 SNHLY, CDR2 FYNNEI. V was shortened by 8 bases and J by 5 bases, with 13 bases between the two germline ends. This CDR3 has 12 amino acids. From the PCR reads, TCRdb re-called clones with MiXCR. The table includes 84,000 or so clones, around 7.8% detected once. Patients were all untreated before their thyroid surgery. This clone occurred a few times. Its specificity is unknown. Overall study results and limits: Across blood and tumor, TCR beta diversity in malignant thyroid tumors was reportedly significantly higher than in benign nodules.

The clonotype originates from a female donor with papillary thyroid cancer or a benign thyroid nodule (not recorded which). Some clones in this sample may be carry-over from other donors' samples. This chain uses TRBV2 with TRBJ2-7, with TRBD1 as a possible D gene (5 bases). Sequencing input: blood. The DNA for the CDR3 is TGTGCCAGCTTCCAGGGTTCCAACGAGCAGTACTTC. Translation gives CASFQGSNEQYF.